Shown below are 21 T cell receptor beta chains from a single sample sequenced in a study of T cells after yellow fever vaccination. TCRdb fed the 5' RACE reads into MiXCR, producing one record per CDR3 protein. The top ten clones hold 15% to 20% of a sample with under 700,000 distinct CDR3 sequences, roughly 17% of them seen once. Sequencing was performed on PBMCs, taken 5 to 6 days after the first yellow fever vaccination. The receptors come from a young man who received the YFV17D yellow fever vaccine.

The rearrangement links TRBV9 to TRBJ2-1; the D gene is possibly TRBD2 (7 bases). The CDR3 consists of 16 residues. Trimming removed 4 bases at V and 4 bases at J, with 18 bases between. CDR1 and CDR2 from the germline V gene are SGDLS and YYNGEE. CDR3 amino acids: CASSTTARGGYNEQFF. Written as DNA, the CDR3 is TGTGCCAGCAGCACCACAGCAAGGGGGGGGTACAATGAGCAGTTCTTC.

This clonotype has more than one count but fewer than ten. The J gene is TRBJ1-1, the V gene TRBV5-1, with D maybe TRBD1 (6 bases). From germline, CDR1 is SGHRS and CDR2 YFSETQ. This CDR3 contains 15 residues. The V and J ends lost 1 base and 2 bases respectively, with 12 bases between them. Here the CDR3 DNA reads TGCGCCAGCAGCTTGTCGGGGGCCACAAACACTGAAGCTTTCTTT. Protein sequence: CASSLSGATNTEAFF.

This clonotype was observed many times. The J gene is TRBJ1-1, the V gene TRBV29-1, with D perhaps TRBD1 (6 bases). V lost 4 bases and J lost 1, with 7 bases in between. Germline CDR1 reads SQVTM; CDR2 reads ANQGSEA. There are 12 residues in the CDR3. For the CDR3, the DNA is TGCAGCGTTGGCAGGGGGAACACTGAAGCTTTCTTT. It encodes CSVGRGNTEAFF.

This clonotype showed up just a few times. The V and J genes are TRBV7-9 and TRBJ2-3; D gene uncertain. Trimming cost V 0 bases and J 3 bases, with 13 bases left between them. This CDR3 has 16 residues. Germline loops: CDR1 SEHNR, CDR2 FQNEAQ (reference sequence). CDR3 protein: CASSLARDWATDTQYF. The CDR3 region has the DNA TGTGCCAGCAGCTTAGCGCGTGACTGGGCGACAGATACGCAGTATTTT.

This clonotype has a count of ten or more. The rearrangement links TRBV15 to TRBJ1-5; D is unclear. V dropped 8 bases and J dropped 3 bases, with 8 bases sitting between them. Per the germline V gene, CDR1 is LNHNV and CDR2 is YYDKDF (reference sequence). This CDR3 contains 12 residues. CDR3 amino acids: CATGLDNQPQHF. CDR3 nucleotide sequence: TGTGCCACCGGACTTGACAATCAGCCCCAGCATTTT.

The rearrangement joins TRBV20-1 to TRBJ2-5; 10 bases agree with TRBD2. The CDR3 covers 15 residues. The trim removed 5 bases at V and 7 bases at J, leaving 13 bases unmatched. Germline V lookup: CDR1 DFQATT, CDR2 SNEGSKA (reference sequence). DNA for the CDR3: TGCAGTGCTGTTATTACTAGCGGGGCGGGGGGGACCCAGTACTTC. Protein product: CSAVITSGAGGTQYF.

The chain combines TRBV6-2 or TRBV6-3 with TRBJ2-5; D is perhaps TRBD1 or TRBD2 (5 bases each). The CDR3 sequence is 14 residues long. Trimming shortened V by 7 bases and J by 2 bases, and 14 bases separated the two germline ends. Germline lookup yields CDR1 MNHEY and CDR2 SVGEGT. The DNA of the CDR3 is TGTGCCAGCACCGATCTTTGGGGGCAAGAGACCCAGTACTTC. Amino acids: CASTDLWGQETQYF.

This clonotype was picked up a small number of times. The V and J genes are TRBV5-1 and TRBJ2-7, with D perhaps TRBD1 (5 bases). Germline V gene data show CDR1 as SGHRS and CDR2 as YFSETQ. The CDR3 runs to 13 residues. V was shortened by 1 base and J by 5 bases, with 10 bases between the two germline ends. The CDR3 nucleotides read TGCGCCAGCAGCTTGTCAGGGATCGACGAGCAGTACGTC. Translation: CASSLSGIDEQYV.

This chain uses TRBV6-5 with TRBJ2-1, with D possibly TRBD1 on 6 matching bases. There are 15 residues in the CDR3. V was clipped by 2 bases and J by 7 bases, with 15 bases between them. Germline CDR1 MNHEY, CDR2 SVGAGI. In nucleotides, the CDR3 is TGTGCCAGCAGTTACGGGGGCCAGTCCCGGAATGAGCAGTTCTTC. Amino acids: CASSYGGQSRNEQFF.

This chain joins TRBV19 and TRBJ2-1; weak D call: TRBD1 (6 bases). Per the germline V gene, CDR1 is LNHDA and CDR2 is SQIVND (reference sequence). This CDR3 spans 14 amino acids. Trimming pared 5 bases from V and 12 bases from J, leaving 20 bases between. CDR3 in amino acids: CASSHLSIRGGQFF. As DNA, the CDR3 is TGTGCCAGTAGTCATCTGAGTATTCGAGGGGGGCAGTTCTTC. Full variable domain (rest looked up from reference TRBV19 and TRBJ2-1): DGGITQSPKYLFRKEGQNVTLSCEQNLNHDAMYWYRQDPGQGLRLIYYSQIVNDFQKGDIAEGYSVSREKKESFPLTVTSAQKNPTAFYLCASSHLSIRGGQFFGPGTRLTVL.

This chain connects TRBV7-2 to TRBJ2-7; 7 bases align to TRBD2. The CDR3 loop spans 16 amino acids. The germline V gene encodes CDR1 SGHTA and CDR2 FQGNSA. V trimming: 5 bases; J trimming: 0 bases; junction bases outside the gene matches: 10. The CDR3 DNA is TGTGCCAGCAGCCCCCATAGCGGGCGGAACTCCTACGAGCAGTACTTC. Translated: CASSPHSGRNSYEQYF.

The V and J genes are TRBV2 and TRBJ2-7, with TRBD1 identical over 7 bases. CDR3 length: 17 amino acids. J lost 2 bases, V lost 4 bases, and 14 bases had no gene match. The germline V gene has CDR1 SNHLY and CDR2 FYNNEI. CDR3 bases: TGTGCCAGCAGTGGATCTGAGGGACAGCTCCTAACCTACGAGCAGTACTTC. Its translation is CASSGSEGQLLTYEQYF.

The chain couples TRBV4-3 to TRBJ2-7, with no clear D. V lost 4 bases and J lost 3, with 16 bases in between. Germline V CDR1 and CDR2: LGHNA, YSLEER. This CDR3 spans 15 amino acids. CDR3 region: CASSPSRLTIYEQYF. The CDR3 nucleotides are TGCGCCAGCAGCCCGTCTAGGCTGACGATCTACGAGCAGTACTTC.

This chain's CDR3 is CASSLVGGYPTDTQYF. The CDR3 region has the DNA TGTGCCAGCAGTTTAGTGGGGGGTTACCCCACAGATACGCAGTATTTT. This chain joins TRBV12-3 or TRBV12-4 and TRBJ2-3, with D possibly matching TRBD2 (6 bases). Trimming removed 1 base at V and 2 bases at J, with 13 bases between. CDR3 length: 16 amino acids.

This sequence joins TRBV20-1 and TRBJ2-6; D remains ambiguous. This CDR3 comprises 16 residues. Germline assignment: CDR1 DFQATT and CDR2 SNEGSKA (reference sequence). V lost 0 bases to trimming and J lost 0 bases, with 9 bases between them. The CDR3 DNA sequence: TGCAGTGCTAGAGATCTACGGTACTCTGGGGCCAACGTCCTGACTTTC. This gives the protein CSARDLRYSGANVLTF.

This rearrangement joins TRBV12-5 to TRBJ1-2; D is unresolved. CDR1 and CDR2 from the germline V gene are LGHNT and FRNRAP. The CDR3 is made up of 15 amino acids. Trimming pared 1 base from V and 2 bases from J, leaving 11 bases between. Written as DNA, the CDR3 is TGTGCTAGTGGTTTGGGGCCGGGGTCCAACTATGGCTACACCTTC. Its translation is CASGLGPGSNYGYTF.

This sequence joins TRBV29-1 and TRBJ2-5; the D is unclear. Trimming removed 5 bases at V and 4 bases at J, with 14 bases between. Germline CDR1 reads SQVTM; CDR2 reads ANQGSEA. This CDR3 is 13 amino acids long. CDR3 sequence (DNA): TGCAGCGTTAGAGGTCTGGGTCCAGAGACCCAGTACTTC. This gives the protein CSVRGLGPETQYF.

This clonotype was picked up a small number of times. The chain is built from TRBV7-2 and TRBJ2-5; D is ambiguous. V shed 3 bases and J shed 2 bases, with 7 bases lying between them. The V gene's germline CDR1 is SGHTA and CDR2 FQGNSA. The CDR3 is 13 residues long. CDR3 bases: TGTGCCAGCAGCTTTTTTGGTCAAGAGACCCAGTACTTC. Protein sequence: CASSFFGQETQYF.

The chain has TRBV5-6 and TRBJ2-5; D is undetermined. The germline V gene has CDR1 SGHDT and CDR2 YYEEEE. This CDR3 comprises 14 residues. The V gene lost 6 bases and the J gene lost 1 base, with 13 bases spanning the gap. CDR3 nucleotides: TGTGCCAGCAATTTGGGGTCTGGCCAAGAGACCCAGTACTTC. Protein sequence: CASNLGSGQETQYF.

The gene calls are TRBV27 and TRBJ2-7; a possible D gene is TRBD1 (6 bases). V gave up 7 bases and J gave up 2 bases, with 15 bases separating them. The germline V gene encodes CDR1 MNHEY and CDR2 SMNVEV (reference sequence). The CDR3 loop spans 14 amino acids. The CDR3 spells CASTPLDRPYEQYF. The CDR3 DNA sequence: TGTGCCAGCACCCCACTGGACAGACCCTACGAGCAGTACTTC.

This clonotype has a count of ten or more. The J gene is TRBJ1-5, the V gene TRBV12-3 or TRBV12-4, with D possibly TRBD1 on 5 matching bases. V lost 4 bases and J lost 4, with 14 bases in between. The CDR3 length is 15 residues. CDR3 region: CASSSGGNENQPQHF. The CDR3, as DNA: TGTGCCAGCAGTTCGGGGGGGAACGAAAATCAGCCCCAGCATTTT.